Detailed here is one TCR beta chain. Its antigen remains unidentified. Base qualities are not provided; no much larger clone lies one nucleotide away. For this chain, trimming is 4 bases at the V end and 5 bases at the J end, and the number of junction bases without a gene match is 5. There are 15 amino acids in the CDR3, from cysteine to valine inclusive. Here the CDR3 DNA is all that survives: 45 bases in frame from base 1. Based on the germline V gene, the CDR1 and CDR2 sequences are SGDLS and YYNGEE. The source of the sample is a study of blood T cell repertoires in COVID-19 (dated by TCRdb to 2020 to 2022). About the full investigation: Collaborator samples came from the United States, Italy and Spain and covered acute and convalescent phases of COVID-19. The prospective study material was composed of cDNA or gDNA derived from T cells, B-cell-depleted T cells, or PBMCs. The dataset comprised deeply sampled blood TCRbeta repertoires from subjects exposed to, actively infected with, or recovered from COVID-19. The repertoires were released in a freely available public database meant as a resource for research on the immune response to SARS-CoV-2. Samples were obtained from the ongoing ImmuneRACE study (first 160 participants) and from over a thousand subjects provided by 6 global collaborators. Sample metadata almost always included a de-identified subject ID, COVID-19 status, age in years and sex. HLA class I and class II types, where available, came from metadata supplied by the sample provider rather than from assay-based typing. Results the study describes overall, beyond this receptor: The quantity of clinical and demographic metadata differed by source and by participant and was supplied without curation.

The immunoSEQ Assay, a bias-controlled multiplex PCR, was used to amplify TCRbeta CDR3 regions from genomic DNA. The original pipeline was this. The number of nucleated cells in each sample was estimated from the amplification of reference gene primers within the assay. To quantify the absolute abundance of each unique TCRbeta CDR3 rearrangement, sequence reads were collapsed and filtered. For each sample, productive Simpson clonality was calculated by taking the square root of Simpson's diversity index across productive rearrangements. TCRdb limited this immuneACCESS table to in-frame rearrangements with V and J called. A share of clones is missing; checked studies link under half to unresolved V genes, and the rest is unexplained. Clone size and the V and J calls come from that table; the DNA yielded D and trimming. The sample yields about 260,000 clones; about 88% were counted once. The ten largest clones capture 4.1% of the sample.

Participants in the prospective study were enrolled through a virtual design, were aged about 18 to 100 years, and lived in 24 United States geographic areas. To assign participants to cohorts, the prospective study relied on clinical history that participants themselves reported in a screening survey and a study questionnaire. Each participant in the prospective study had whole blood, serum and a nasopharyngeal or oropharyngeal swab collected by mobile phlebotomists. Participants in the prospective study had the option to provide additional blood draws and questionnaires over a roughly two-month period. Before DNA extraction, prospective study blood samples were shipped either frozen or at room temperature.

The origin of this receptor is a man younger than 45 with acute COVID-19. The V and J segments used are TRBV9 and TRBJ2-7; TRBD2 fits 14 bases in the junction. Source material: PBMCs or T cells enriched from blood (not recorded which). CDR3 region: CASSPGTSGRHEQYV. The DNA sequence follows: TGTGCCAGCAGCCCAGGGACTAGCGGGAGACACGAGCAGTACGTC.